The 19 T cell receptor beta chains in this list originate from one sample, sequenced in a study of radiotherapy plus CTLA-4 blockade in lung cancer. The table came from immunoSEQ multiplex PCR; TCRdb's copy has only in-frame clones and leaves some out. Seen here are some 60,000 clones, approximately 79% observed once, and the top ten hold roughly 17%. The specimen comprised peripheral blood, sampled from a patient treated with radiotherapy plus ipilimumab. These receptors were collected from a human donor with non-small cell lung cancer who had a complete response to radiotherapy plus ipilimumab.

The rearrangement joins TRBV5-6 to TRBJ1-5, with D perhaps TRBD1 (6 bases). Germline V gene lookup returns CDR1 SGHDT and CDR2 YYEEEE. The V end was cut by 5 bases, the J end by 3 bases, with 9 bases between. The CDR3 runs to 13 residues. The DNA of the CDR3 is TGTGCCAGCAGTCACAGGGCCAATCAGCCCCAGCATTTT. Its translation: CASSHRANQPQHF.

The CDR3 DNA reads TGTGCCAGCAGCCCCTATCGGACTAGCGCTAGCACAGATACGCAGTATTTT. Amino acids: CASSPYRTSASTDTQYF. The chain is built from TRBV13 and TRBJ2-3, with 9 bases matching TRBD2. Germline CDR1 reads PRHDT; CDR2 reads FYEKMQ (reference sequence). J was trimmed by 0 bases and V by 5 bases; bases with no gene match: 9. CDR3 length equals 17 residues.

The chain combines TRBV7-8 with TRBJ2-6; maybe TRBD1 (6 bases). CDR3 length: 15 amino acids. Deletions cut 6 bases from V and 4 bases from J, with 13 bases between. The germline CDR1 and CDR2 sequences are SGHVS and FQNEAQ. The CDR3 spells CASSEGQPGANVLTF. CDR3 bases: TGTGCCAGCAGTGAAGGACAGCCCGGGGCCAACGTCCTGACTTTC.

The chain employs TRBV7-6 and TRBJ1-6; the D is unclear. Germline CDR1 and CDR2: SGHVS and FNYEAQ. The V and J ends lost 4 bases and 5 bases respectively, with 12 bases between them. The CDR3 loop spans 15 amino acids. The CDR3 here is CASSSSWRDNSPLHF. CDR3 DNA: TGTGCCAGCAGCTCCTCATGGAGAGATAATTCACCCCTCCACTTT.

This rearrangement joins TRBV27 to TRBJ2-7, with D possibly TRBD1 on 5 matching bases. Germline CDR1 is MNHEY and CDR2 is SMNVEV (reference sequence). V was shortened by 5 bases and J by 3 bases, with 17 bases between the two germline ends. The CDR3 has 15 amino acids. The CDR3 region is CASSPSHRQIYEQYF. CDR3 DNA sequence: TGTGCCAGCAGTCCCTCTCACAGACAGATCTACGAGCAGTACTTC.

The CDR3 sequence is CASSRARQGNQPQHF. CDR3 nucleotide sequence: TGTGCCAGCAGCCGAGCACGGCAGGGAAACCAGCCCCAGCATTTT. The chain carries TRBV6-1 and TRBJ1-5; the D gene is possibly TRBD1 (5 bases). CDR1 and CDR2 (germline): MNHNS, SASEGT. The CDR3 sequence is 15 residues long. V dropped 6 bases and J dropped 7 bases, with 19 bases sitting between them.

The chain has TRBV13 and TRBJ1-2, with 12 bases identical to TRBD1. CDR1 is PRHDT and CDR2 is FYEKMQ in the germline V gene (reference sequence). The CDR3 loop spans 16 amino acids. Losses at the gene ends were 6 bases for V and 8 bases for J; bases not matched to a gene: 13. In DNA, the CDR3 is TGTGCCAGCAGTTCACTTCGCCGGGACAGGGGGCAAGGCTACACCTTC. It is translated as CASSSLRRDRGQGYTF.

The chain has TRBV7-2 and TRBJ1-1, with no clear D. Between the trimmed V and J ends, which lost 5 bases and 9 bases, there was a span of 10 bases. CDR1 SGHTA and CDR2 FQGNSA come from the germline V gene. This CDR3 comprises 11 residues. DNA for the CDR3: TGTGCCAGCAGCCACCAGTATAAAGCTTTCTTT. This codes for CASSHQYKAFF. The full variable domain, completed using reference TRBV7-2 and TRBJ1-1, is GAGVSQSPSNKVTEKGKDVELRCDPISGHTALYWYRQSLGQGLEFLIYFQGNSAPDKSGLPSDRFSAERTGGSVSTLTIQRTQQEDSAVYLCASSHQYKAFFGQGTRLTVV.

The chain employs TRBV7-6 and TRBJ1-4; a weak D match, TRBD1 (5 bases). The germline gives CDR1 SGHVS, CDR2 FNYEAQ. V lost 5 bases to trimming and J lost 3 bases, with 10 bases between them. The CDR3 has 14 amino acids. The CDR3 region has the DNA TGTGCCAGCAGCCCCAGGGTGGCTAATGAAAAACTGTTTTTT. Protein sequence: CASSPRVANEKLFF.

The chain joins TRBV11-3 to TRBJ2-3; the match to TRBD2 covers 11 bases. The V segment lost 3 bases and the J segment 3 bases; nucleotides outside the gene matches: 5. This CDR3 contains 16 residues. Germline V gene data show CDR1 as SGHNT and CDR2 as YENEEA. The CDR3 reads CASSFLAGGPTDTQYF. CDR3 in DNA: TGTGCCAGCAGCTTCTTAGCGGGAGGGCCGACAGATACGCAGTATTTT.

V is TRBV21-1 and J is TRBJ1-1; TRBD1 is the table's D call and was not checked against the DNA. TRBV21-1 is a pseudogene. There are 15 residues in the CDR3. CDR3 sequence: CASIGTGDMNTEAFF. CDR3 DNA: TGTGCCAGCATCGGGACAGGTGACATGAACACTGAAGCTTTCTTT.

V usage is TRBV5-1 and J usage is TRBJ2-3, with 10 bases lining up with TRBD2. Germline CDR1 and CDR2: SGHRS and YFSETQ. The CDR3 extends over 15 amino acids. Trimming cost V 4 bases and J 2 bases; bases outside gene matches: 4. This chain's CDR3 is CASSTLAGYTDTQYF. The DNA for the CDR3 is TGCGCCAGCAGCACACTAGCGGGGTACACAGATACGCAGTATTTT.

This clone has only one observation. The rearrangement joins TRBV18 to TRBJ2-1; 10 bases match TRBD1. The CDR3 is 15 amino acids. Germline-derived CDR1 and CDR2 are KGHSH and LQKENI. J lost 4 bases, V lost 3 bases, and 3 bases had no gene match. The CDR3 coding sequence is TGTGCCAGCTCACCTCGGGACAGGGGATACAATGAGCAGTTCTTC. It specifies CASSPRDRGYNEQFF.

The CDR3 region is CASRLTSGDYNEQFF. CDR3 bases: TGTGCCAGCAGGCTCACTAGCGGGGATTACAATGAGCAGTTCTTC. The V gene is TRBV2, the J gene TRBJ2-1, with TRBD2 matching over 10 bases. The CDR3 covers 15 residues. J gave up 4 bases and V 6 bases, and 6 bases lay outside the gene matches. Germline assignment: CDR1 SNHLY and CDR2 FYNNEI.

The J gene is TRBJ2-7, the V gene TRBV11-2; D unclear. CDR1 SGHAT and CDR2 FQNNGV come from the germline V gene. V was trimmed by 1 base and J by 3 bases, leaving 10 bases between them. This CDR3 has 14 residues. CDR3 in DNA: TGTGCCAGCAGCTTAGGGGTCCCGGGCTACGAGCAGTACTTC. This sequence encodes CASSLGVPGYEQYF.

The CDR3: CASSPRSGNTEAFF. The CDR3 coding sequence is TGTGCCAGCTCACCACGAAGCGGGAACACTGAAGCTTTCTTT. The chain has TRBV18 and TRBJ1-1; D unresolved. From germline, CDR1 is KGHSH and CDR2 LQKENI. This CDR3 is built from 14 residues. Trimming took off 1 base at V and 1 base at J, with 7 bases between the two ends.

The CDR3 spells CAWSKGANQPQHF. CDR3 nucleotides: TGTGCCTGGAGTAAGGGGGCCAATCAGCCCCAGCATTTT. The gene calls are TRBV30 and TRBJ1-5; 7 bases agree with TRBD1. J was trimmed by 3 bases and V by 2 bases; bases with no gene match: 1. Germline lookup yields CDR1 GTSNPN and CDR2 SVGIG (reference sequence). This CDR3 region has 13 residues.

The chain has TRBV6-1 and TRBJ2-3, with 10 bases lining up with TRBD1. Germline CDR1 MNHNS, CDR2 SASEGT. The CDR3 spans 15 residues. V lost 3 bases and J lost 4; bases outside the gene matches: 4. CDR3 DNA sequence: TGTGCCAGCAGTGACCGACAGGGGGCGGCAGATACGCAGTATTTT. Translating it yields CASSDRQGAADTQYF.

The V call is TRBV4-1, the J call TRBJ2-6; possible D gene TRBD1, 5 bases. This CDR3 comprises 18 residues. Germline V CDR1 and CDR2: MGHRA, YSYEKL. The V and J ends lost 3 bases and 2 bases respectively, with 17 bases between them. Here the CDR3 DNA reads TGCGCCAGCAGCCACCTGGACATGGGGTTTACTGGGGCCAACGTCCTGACTTTC. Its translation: CASSHLDMGFTGANVLTF.